This T cell receptor beta chain was sequenced for a study of T-cell reconstitution after alpha-beta-depleted transplantation in children. This CDR3 is 16 amino acids long. Germline V CDR1 and CDR2: SGHNT, YYREEE (reference sequence). V was shortened by 3 bases and J by 0 bases, with 10 bases between the two germline ends. The library targeted TCRbeta and was prepared with unique molecular identifiers. TCRdb re-called the PCR reads with MiXCR, one entry per CDR3 protein. The repertoire consists of about 830,000 distinct CDR3 sequences, with approximately 15% occurring once and the leading ten covering roughly 5%. This clonotype was observed a handful of times. Its specificity is unknown. Whole-study findings and limits: Several patients had high TCRbeta diversity at day 60; it came from surviving recipient T cells and thymic progenitors. One year after transplant, T-cell counts and diversity came mostly from newly produced T cells.

The V call is TRBV5-4, the J call TRBJ1-6, with a tentative D call TRBD1 (5 bases). This receptor was identified in a male patient aged 5 to 17 who had a stem cell transplant for acute lymphoblastic leukemia, so the T cells may come from the graft donor. Sequenced material: PBMCs, mostly from graft donor cells, taken 360 days after TCRalphabeta/CD19-depleted stem cell transplant. This chain's CDR3 is CASSSGHSSYNSPLHF. The CDR3 coding sequence is TGTGCCAGCAGCTCAGGACATAGCTCCTATAATTCACCCCTCCACTTT.